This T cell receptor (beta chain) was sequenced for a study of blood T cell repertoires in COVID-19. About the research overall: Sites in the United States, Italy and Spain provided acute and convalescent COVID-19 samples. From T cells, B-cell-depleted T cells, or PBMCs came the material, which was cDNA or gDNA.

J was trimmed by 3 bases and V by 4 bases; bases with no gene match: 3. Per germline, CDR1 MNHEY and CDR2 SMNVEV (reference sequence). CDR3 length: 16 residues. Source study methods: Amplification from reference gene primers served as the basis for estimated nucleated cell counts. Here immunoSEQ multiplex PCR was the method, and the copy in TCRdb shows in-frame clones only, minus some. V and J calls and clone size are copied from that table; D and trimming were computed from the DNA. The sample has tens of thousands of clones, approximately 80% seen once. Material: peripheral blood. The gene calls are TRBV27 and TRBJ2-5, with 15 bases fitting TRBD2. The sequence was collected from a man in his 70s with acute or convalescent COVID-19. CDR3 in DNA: TGTGCCAGCAGTTCTCGGACTAGCGGGGGGGAAGAGACCCAGTACTTC. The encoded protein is CASSSRTSGGEETQYF.